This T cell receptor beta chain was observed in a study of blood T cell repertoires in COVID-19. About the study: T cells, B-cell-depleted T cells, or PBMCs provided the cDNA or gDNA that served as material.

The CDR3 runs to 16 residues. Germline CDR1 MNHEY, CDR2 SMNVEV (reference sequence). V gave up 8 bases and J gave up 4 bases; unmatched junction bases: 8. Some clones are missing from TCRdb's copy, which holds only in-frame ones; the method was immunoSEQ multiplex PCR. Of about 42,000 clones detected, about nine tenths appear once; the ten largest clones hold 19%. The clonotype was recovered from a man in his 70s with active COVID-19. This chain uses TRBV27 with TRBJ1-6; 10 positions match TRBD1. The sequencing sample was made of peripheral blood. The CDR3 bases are TGTGCCAGCGGATACTTGGGACAGGGGTATAATTCACCCCTCCACTTT. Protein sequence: CASGYLGQGYNSPLHF.